The sequence of this T cell receptor beta chain was determined in a study of OX40 agonist ivuxolimab in advanced cancers. Sequenced by immunoSEQ multiplex PCR; TCRdb stores in-frame clones only, minus some. The data show fewer than 80,000 clones, with around 85% seen just once and under 4.5% held by the top ten. Germline V CDR1 and CDR2: SEHNR, FQNEAQ (reference sequence). The CDR3 spans 12 residues. V was cut by 5 bases and J by 9 bases, with 8 bases left in between. Study outcomes and limitations: Among some nonresponders, normalized T-cell clonal expansion was also low. Both blood CD4+ and CD8+ T cells showed clonal growth by week 6 at 0.1 to 3.0 mg/kg. Partial responders receiving 0.1-3.0 mg/kg showed among the lowest clonal expansion.

Comments on this clone: The target antigen is unknown.

The specimen comprised CD4+ or CD8+ T cells sorted from blood, sampled in a trial of the OX40 agonist ivuxolimab. The genes are TRBV7-9 and TRBJ2-6; D ambiguous. The receptor was derived from an adult with an advanced solid tumor such as melanoma, head and neck, liver or kidney cancer. Here the CDR3 reads CASSPLGNVLTF. For the CDR3, the DNA is TGTGCCAGCAGCCCCTTGGGCAACGTCCTGACTTTC. Complete variable domain (other parts from reference TRBV7-9 and TRBJ2-6): DTGVSQNPRHKITKRGQNVTFRCDPISEHNRLYWYRQTLGQGPEFLTYFQNEAQLEKSRLLSDRFSAERPKGSFSTLEIQRTEQGDSAMYLCASSPLGNVLTFGAGSRLTVL.